This TCR beta chain was recorded in a study of blood T cells in healthy people across ages. General study results and limits: In older individuals, TCR beta diversity per million T cells was lower, falling roughly linearly with age.

Those donating, healthy Caucasian individuals from Russia, were aged about 6 to 100. The second PCR ran roughly 6 to 11 cycles with a sample-barcoded 5' primer and J-beta primers. Unique molecular identifiers of 12 random nucleotides labeled each cDNA. TCRdb called the 5' RACE reads again in MiXCR, with one record for every CDR3 protein. The table lists some 860,000 distinct CDR3 sequences, around three fifths of them singletons. To note about this clonotype: Antigen: not known.

The sequenced sample was blood. This clonotype was obtained from a man aged 35-49 years in good health.

The CDR3 loop reads CATKTGFEETTNEKLFF. CDR3 in DNA: TGTGCCACAAAAACCGGCTTTGAAGAAACAACTAATGAAAAACTGTTTTTT. The V and J genes are TRBV24-1 and TRBJ1-4; the D is unclear. Germline-derived CDR1 and CDR2 are KGHDR and SFDVKD. V dropped 10 bases and J dropped 0 bases, with 20 bases sitting between them. CDR3 length: 17 residues.